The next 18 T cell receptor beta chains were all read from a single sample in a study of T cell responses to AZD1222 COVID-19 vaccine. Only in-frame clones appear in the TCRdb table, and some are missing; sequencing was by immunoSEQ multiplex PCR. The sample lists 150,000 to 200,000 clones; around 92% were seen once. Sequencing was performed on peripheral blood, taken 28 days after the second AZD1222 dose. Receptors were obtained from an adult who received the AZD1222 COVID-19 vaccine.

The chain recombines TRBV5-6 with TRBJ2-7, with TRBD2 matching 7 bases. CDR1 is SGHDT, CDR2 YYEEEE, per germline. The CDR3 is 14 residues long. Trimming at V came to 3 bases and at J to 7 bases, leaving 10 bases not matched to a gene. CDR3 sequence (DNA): TGTGCCAGCAGCTACGACGCGGGAGAGGGGGAGCAGTACTTC. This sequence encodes CASSYDAGEGEQYF.

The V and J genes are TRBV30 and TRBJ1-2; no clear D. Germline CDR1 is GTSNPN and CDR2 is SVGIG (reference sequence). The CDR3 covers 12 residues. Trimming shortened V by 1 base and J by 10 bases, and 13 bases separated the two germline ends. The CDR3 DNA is TGTGCCTGGAGTGAGCTTTTGAGGGACTACACCTTC. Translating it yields CAWSELLRDYTF.

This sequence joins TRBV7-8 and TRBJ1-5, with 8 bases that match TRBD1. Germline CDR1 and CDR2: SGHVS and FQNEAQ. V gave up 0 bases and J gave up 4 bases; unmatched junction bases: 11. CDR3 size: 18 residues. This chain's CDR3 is CASSLADRVLIGNQPQHF. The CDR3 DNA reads TGTGCCAGCAGCTTAGCGGACAGGGTTCTAATCGGGAATCAGCCCCAGCATTTT. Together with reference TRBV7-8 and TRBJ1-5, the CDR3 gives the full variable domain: GAGVSQSPRYKVAKRGQDVALRCDPISGHVSLFWYQQALGQGPEFLTYFQNEAQLDKSGLPSDRFFAERPEGSVSTLKIQRTQQEDSAVYLCASSLADRVLIGNQPQHFGDGTRLSIL.

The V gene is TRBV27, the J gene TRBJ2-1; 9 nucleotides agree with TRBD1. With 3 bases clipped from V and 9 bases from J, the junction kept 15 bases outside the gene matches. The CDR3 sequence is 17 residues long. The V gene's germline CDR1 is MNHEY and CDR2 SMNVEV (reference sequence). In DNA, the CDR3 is TGTGCCAGCAGTTTGGCCGCACCGGGACAGGGTAAGCGTGAGCAGTTCTTC. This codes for CASSLAAPGQGKREQFF.

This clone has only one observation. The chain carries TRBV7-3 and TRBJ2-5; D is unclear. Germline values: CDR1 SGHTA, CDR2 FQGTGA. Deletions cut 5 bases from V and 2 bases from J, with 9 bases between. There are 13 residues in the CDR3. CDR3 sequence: CASSPGYQETQYF. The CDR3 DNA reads TGTGCCAGCAGCCCTGGGTATCAAGAGACCCAGTACTTC.

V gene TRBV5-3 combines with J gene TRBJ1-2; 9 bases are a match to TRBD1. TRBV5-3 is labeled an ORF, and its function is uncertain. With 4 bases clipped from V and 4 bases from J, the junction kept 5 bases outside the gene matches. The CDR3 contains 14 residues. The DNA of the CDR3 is TGTGCCAGAAGCAATGGGGACAGGGCCTATGGCTACACCTTC. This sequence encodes CARSNGDRAYGYTF.

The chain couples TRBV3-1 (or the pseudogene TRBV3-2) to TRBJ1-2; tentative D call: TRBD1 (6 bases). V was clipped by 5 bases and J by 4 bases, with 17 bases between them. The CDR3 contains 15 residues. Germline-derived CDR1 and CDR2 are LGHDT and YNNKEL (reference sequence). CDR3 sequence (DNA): TGTGCCAGCAGCTACAAATCGACAGGTTCCTATGGCTACACCTTC. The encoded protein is CASSYKSTGSYGYTF.

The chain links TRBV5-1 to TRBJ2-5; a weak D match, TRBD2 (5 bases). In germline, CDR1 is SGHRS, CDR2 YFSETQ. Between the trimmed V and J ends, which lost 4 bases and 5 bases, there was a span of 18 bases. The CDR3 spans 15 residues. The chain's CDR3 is CASSHDPDPGETQYF. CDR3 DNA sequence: TGCGCCAGCAGCCATGACCCTGACCCGGGGGAGACCCAGTACTTC.

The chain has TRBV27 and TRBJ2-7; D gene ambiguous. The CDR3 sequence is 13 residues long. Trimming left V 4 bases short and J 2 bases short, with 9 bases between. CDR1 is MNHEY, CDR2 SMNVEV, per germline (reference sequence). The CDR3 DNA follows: TGTGCCAGCAGTTCTCTACAAACCTACGAGCAGTACTTC. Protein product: CASSSLQTYEQYF.

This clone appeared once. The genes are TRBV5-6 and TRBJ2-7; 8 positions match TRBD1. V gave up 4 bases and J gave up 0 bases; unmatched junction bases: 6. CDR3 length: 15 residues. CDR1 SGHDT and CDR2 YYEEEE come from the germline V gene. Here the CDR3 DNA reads TGTGCCAGCAGCCCCCGACAGGGGCTCTCCTACGAGCAGTACTTC. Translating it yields CASSPRQGLSYEQYF.

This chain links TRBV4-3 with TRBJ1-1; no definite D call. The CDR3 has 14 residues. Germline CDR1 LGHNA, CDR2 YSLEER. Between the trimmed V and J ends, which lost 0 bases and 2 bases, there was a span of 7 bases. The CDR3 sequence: CASSQDPRNTEAFF. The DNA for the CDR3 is TGCGCCAGCAGCCAAGACCCTAGAAACACTGAAGCTTTCTTT.

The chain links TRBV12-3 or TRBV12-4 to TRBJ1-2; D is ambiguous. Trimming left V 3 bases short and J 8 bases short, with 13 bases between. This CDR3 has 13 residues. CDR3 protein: CASSLIGSRGYTF. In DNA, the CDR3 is TGTGCCAGCAGTTTGATTGGGTCAAGGGGCTACACCTTC.

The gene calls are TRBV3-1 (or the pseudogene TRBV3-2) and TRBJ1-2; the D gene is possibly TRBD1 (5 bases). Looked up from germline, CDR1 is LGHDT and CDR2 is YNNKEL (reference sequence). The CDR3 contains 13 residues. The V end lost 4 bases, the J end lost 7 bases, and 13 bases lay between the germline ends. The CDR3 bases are TGTGCCAGCAGCCTCGTCAGGGTAGGTGGCTACACCTTC. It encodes CASSLVRVGGYTF.

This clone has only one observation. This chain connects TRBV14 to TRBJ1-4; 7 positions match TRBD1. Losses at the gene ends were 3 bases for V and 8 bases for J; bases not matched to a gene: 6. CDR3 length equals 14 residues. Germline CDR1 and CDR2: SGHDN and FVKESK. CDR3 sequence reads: CASSQTGRGEKLFF. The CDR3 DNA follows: TGTGCCAGCAGCCAGACAGGGAGGGGGGAAAAACTGTTTTTT.

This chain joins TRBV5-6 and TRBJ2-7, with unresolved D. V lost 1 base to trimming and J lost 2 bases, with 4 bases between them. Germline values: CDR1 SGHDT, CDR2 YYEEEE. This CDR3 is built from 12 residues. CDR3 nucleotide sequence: TGTGCCAGCAGCTTGAACCCCTACGAGCAGTACTTC. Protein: CASSLNPYEQYF.

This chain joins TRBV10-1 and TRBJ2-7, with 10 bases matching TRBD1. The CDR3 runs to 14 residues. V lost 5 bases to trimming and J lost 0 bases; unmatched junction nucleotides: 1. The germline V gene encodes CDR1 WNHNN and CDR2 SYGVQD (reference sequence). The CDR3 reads CASSRDRGSYEQYF. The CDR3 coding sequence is TGCGCCAGCAGTAGGGACAGGGGCTCCTACGAGCAGTACTTC.

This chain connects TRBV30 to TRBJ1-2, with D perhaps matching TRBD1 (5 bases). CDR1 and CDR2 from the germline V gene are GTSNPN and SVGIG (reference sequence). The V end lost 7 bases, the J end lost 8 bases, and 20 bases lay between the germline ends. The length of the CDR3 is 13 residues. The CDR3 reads CAFAGKISGGYTF. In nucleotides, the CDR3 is TGTGCCTTCGCAGGGAAAATTTCGGGAGGCTACACCTTC.

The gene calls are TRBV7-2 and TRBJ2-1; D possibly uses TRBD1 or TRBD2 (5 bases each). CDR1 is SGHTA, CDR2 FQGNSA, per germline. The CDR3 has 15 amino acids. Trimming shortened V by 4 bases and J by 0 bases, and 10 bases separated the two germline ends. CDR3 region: CASSSTRGSYNEQFF. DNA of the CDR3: TGTGCCAGCAGCTCCACTAGGGGCTCCTACAATGAGCAGTTCTTC.